The present T cell receptor (beta chain) was sequenced within a study of T-cell memory formation after mild COVID-19 (TCRdb year 2021). With regard to the full study: TCR sequence clusters from the two donors were largely donor specific. The cohort comprised two young, previously healthy adult volunteers, one female and one male. Longitudinal TCRalpha and TCRbeta repertoire sequencing tracked T-cell clones expanding and contracting after mild COVID-19 in a couple of donors.

Ficoll-Paque density gradient centrifugation was the method used to isolate PBMCs. Reads for this sample came from an Illumina NovaSeq 6000. TCRalpha and TCRbeta cDNA libraries were constructed by 5'RACE with constant-segment primers, with sample barcodes and unique molecular identifiers being introduced. RNA was extracted from every sample with Trizol reagent. The libraries were amplified in two PCR steps, and the second step added a second sample barcode and Illumina TruSeq adapters. Sequencing of libraries was performed on an Illumina NovaSeq with 2 x 150 bp paired-end reads. The published analysis was carried out like this. With migec v1.2.7, reads were demultiplexed and then collapsed into UMI-guided consensus sequences. Using mixcr v2.1.11, the UMI consensuses were aligned to TRA and TRB V and J templates and assembled into clonotypes. A clonotype was counted as expanded or contracted only when both edgeR and NoisET called the clonotype significant, with the noise models trained on biological replicates. For edgeR calls, a false discovery rate-adjusted p below 0.01 and a log2 fold-change threshold of 1 were applied. As an exploratory analysis of dynamics, max-normalized trajectories of the 1000 most abundant clonotypes were examined with PCA combined with hierarchical clustering. Each responding clone was given a CD4 or CD8 phenotype based on the CD4+ and CD8+ repertoires, which had been sequenced separately. TCRdb trimmed the raw reads at Q25, called clones with MiXCR and kept productive beta chains. Every entry covers one CDR3 protein and lists the most common genes and DNA from its rows. TCRdb's processing, not the authors' own work, is the source of the V and J calls. A total of 200,000 to 300,000 distinct CDR3 sequences appear in this sample, roughly 14% of them only once. The ten largest make up under 2.5% of the sample.

Of note for this clonotype: Its recognized antigen is unknown. Per-nucleotide qualities are absent, and no much larger clonotype sits a single base away.

What the work shows at the level of the full study, not this receptor alone: Only a couple of mild cases were covered in the study, and larger cohorts including severe cases with pre-infection samples were considered necessary. Balanced CD4/CD8 phenotypes were observed for clones contracting from day 15 to 85, whereas a bias towards CD4+ was observed for a second wave of clones expanding from day 15 to 37. Contracting CD4+ clones appeared mostly in the CM and EM memory subsets, whereas CD8+ clones were enriched in EMRA. Some responding clones were found in pre-infection memory, which suggests that pre-existing cross-reactive memory T cells took part in the SARS-CoV-2 response. SARS-CoV-2 specificity of the second-wave clones peaking on day 37 was not confirmed.

This TCR came from an adult woman who had mild COVID-19 (a few samples of this study predate the infection). The sample titles of this study are shuffled in the database, so cell type and time point are left out; the donor was told from shared clones. Sequenced sample: PBMCs or a T cell subset sorted from them (not recorded which).

The nucleotide sequence is TGTGCCAGCAGTTTTGGGGCTTTTTGGGGCTACACCTTC. Its product reads: CASSFGAFWGYTF. The chain links TRBV27 with TRBJ1-2; TRBD1 is possibly the D segment (5 matching bases). CDR1 and CDR2 are drawn from the germline V gene (reference sequence): MNHEY, SMNVEV. Its CDR3 holds 13 amino acids, cysteine through phenylalanine. Only the CDR3 region is kept as DNA, spanning 39 bases read in frame from base 1. The junction carries 13 bases between V and J, which are trimmed by 3 bases and 8 bases respectively.